This passage covers 10 T cell receptor beta chains from one sample sequenced in a study of blood T cell repertoires in COVID-19. TCRdb's copy holds only in-frame clones and misses some; the assay was immunoSEQ multiplex PCR. This table holds around 230,000 clones, about 83% found once. The sequencing sample was made of peripheral blood. Receptor source: a woman between 45 and 60 years old with acute or convalescent COVID-19.

This clone is a singleton in its sample. The chain is built from TRBV2 and TRBJ2-5; perhaps TRBD1 as D (6 bases). The CDR3 runs to 15 residues. The V and J ends lost 6 bases and 1 base respectively, with 15 bases between them. CDR1 is SNHLY, CDR2 FYNNEI, per germline. In DNA, the CDR3 is TGTGCCAGCAGCCCACTGACAGGTACCCAAGAGACCCAGTACTTC. Translated: CASSPLTGTQETQYF.

The J gene is TRBJ2-1, the V gene TRBV5-8, with 9 bases fitting TRBD2. There are 15 residues in the CDR3. The junction had 13 bases not matched to a gene; V was cut back by 7 bases and J by 8 bases. Germline assignment: CDR1 SGHTS and CDR2 YDEGEE. The CDR3 loop is CASFYAGLAGYEQFF. DNA for the CDR3: TGTGCCAGCTTTTACGCGGGTCTAGCGGGATATGAGCAGTTCTTC.

This clone appeared once. The chain carries TRBV19 and TRBJ2-3; 9 bases map to TRBD2. This CDR3 comprises 14 residues. The J segment lost 8 bases and the V segment lost 8 bases, leaving 11 bases of the junction unmatched. The V gene's germline CDR1 is LNHDA and CDR2 SQIVND (reference sequence). CDR3 region: CASVTSGPSGTQYF. The CDR3 DNA follows: TGTGCCAGTGTAACTAGCGGGCCGAGCGGTACGCAGTATTTT.

The V call is TRBV11-2, the J call TRBJ2-2; possible D gene TRBD2, 7 bases. The V gene lost 1 base and the J gene lost 6 bases, with 15 bases spanning the gap. CDR1 SGHAT and CDR2 FQNNGV come from the germline V gene. CDR3 length equals 16 residues. The chain's CDR3 is CASSLVGGLGPGELFF. CDR3 sequence (DNA): TGTGCCAGCAGCTTAGTCGGGGGGCTGGGTCCCGGGGAGCTGTTTTTT.

The CDR3 DNA follows: TGTGCCAGCAGTGGGGCGAACCCCCAAGAGACCCAGTACTTC. Amino acid sequence: CASSGANPQETQYF. The genes are TRBV28 and TRBJ2-5, with a possible D match to TRBD1 (5 bases). This CDR3 region has 14 residues. The V end was cut by 5 bases, the J end by 1 base, with 11 bases between. Germline V gene lookup returns CDR1 MDHEN and CDR2 SYDVKM.

The V gene is TRBV5-1, the J gene TRBJ2-7, with D unclear. This CDR3 has 11 residues. With 5 bases removed from V and 3 bases from J, the gap between germline ends came to 6 bases. Per the germline V gene, CDR1 is SGHRS and CDR2 is YFSETQ. The CDR3 nucleotides are TGCGCCAGCAGTCACAACTACGAGCAGTACTTC. Residues: CASSHNYEQYF. Full variable domain (remainder filled in from reference TRBV5-1 and TRBJ2-7): KAGVTQTPRYLIKTRGQQVTLSCSPISGHRSVSWYQQTPGQGLQFLFEYFSETQRNKGNFPGRFSGRQFSNSRSEMNVSTLELGDSALYLCASSHNYEQYFGPGTRLTVT.

The J gene is TRBJ2-7, the V gene TRBV27; 9 bases are a match to TRBD1. This CDR3 is 16 amino acids long. V shed 6 bases and J 2 bases; nucleotides not matched to a gene: 11. The germline CDR1 and CDR2 sequences are MNHEY and SMNVEV (reference sequence). CDR3 DNA sequence: TGTGCCAGCAGAGATACCGGGACAGGGAAGCCCTACGAGCAGTACTTC. This sequence encodes CASRDTGTGKPYEQYF.

As regards this clone: This sample includes further DNA sequences coding for the same CDR3. The CDR3 here is CASRRGGALNSPLHF. CDR3 in DNA: TGTGCCAGCAGACGGGGGGGGGCTCTGAATTCACCCCTCCACTTT. The chain combines TRBV6-5 with TRBJ1-6; tentatively, D is TRBD1 (6 bases). The CDR3 is 15 amino acids. With 6 bases removed from V and 7 bases from J, the gap between germline ends came to 16 bases. Germline V gene sequence: CDR1 MNHEY, CDR2 SVGAGI.

V and J are TRBV4-2 and TRBJ1-1; no firm D call. The V end lost 0 bases, the J end lost 9 bases, and 17 bases lay between the germline ends. The CDR3 totals 15 residues. Per germline, CDR1 LGHNA and CDR2 YNFKEQ. The CDR3 coding sequence is TGTGCCAGCAGCCAAGATGACTCTGTCCCGCACAAAGCTTTCTTT. This encodes CASSQDDSVPHKAFF.

The rearrangement joins TRBV5-1 to TRBJ2-7; 7 bases agree with TRBD1. With V trimmed by 0 bases and J by 2 bases, 14 bases remained unmatched. The CDR3 has 18 residues. Germline V lookup: CDR1 SGHRS, CDR2 YFSETQ. CDR3 in amino acids: CASSLVLRVEGATYEQYF. The CDR3, as DNA: TGCGCCAGCAGCTTGGTGTTGCGGGTTGAGGGGGCCACCTACGAGCAGTACTTC.